This T cell receptor (beta chain) is from a study of blood T cell repertoires in COVID-19. Study overall: The samples span acute and convalescent COVID-19 from the United States, Italy and Spain.

This CDR3 comprises 16 residues. The germline V gene has CDR1 MNHEY and CDR2 SMNVEV (reference sequence). V trimming: 2 bases; J trimming: 1 base; junction bases outside the gene matches: 3. Clones were read by immunoSEQ multiplex PCR, and TCRdb kept only the in-frame ones, dropping some. The data hold about 130,000 clones, with 79% observed a single time. The chain links TRBV27 to TRBJ1-2; 11 bases fit TRBD1. Sequencing was carried out using peripheral blood. The sequence came from a man aged 35 to 55 with active or convalescent COVID-19. The CDR3 DNA reads as TGTGCCAGCAGTTTAGGACAGGGGGCTATTAACTATGGCTACACCTTC. Amino acids: CASSLGQGAINYGYTF.